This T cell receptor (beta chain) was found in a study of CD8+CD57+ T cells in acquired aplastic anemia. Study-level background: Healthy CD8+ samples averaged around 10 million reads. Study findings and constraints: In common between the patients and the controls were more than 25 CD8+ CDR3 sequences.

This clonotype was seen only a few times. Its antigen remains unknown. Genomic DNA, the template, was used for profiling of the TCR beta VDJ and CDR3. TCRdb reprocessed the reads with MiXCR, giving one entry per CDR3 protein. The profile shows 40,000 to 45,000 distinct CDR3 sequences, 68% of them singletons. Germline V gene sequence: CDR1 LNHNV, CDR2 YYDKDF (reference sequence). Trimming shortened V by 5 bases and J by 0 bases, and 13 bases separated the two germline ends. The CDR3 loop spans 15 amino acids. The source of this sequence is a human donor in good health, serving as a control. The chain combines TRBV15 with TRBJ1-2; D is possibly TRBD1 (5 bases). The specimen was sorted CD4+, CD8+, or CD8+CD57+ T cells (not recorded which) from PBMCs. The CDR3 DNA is TGTGCCACCAGCGGGGGTGGGACCACTAACTATGGCTACACCTTC. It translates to CATSGGGTTNYGYTF.